The rows below give T cell receptor beta chains drawn from one sample of a study of T cell responses to AZD1222 COVID-19 vaccine. The table came from immunoSEQ multiplex PCR; TCRdb's copy has only in-frame clones and leaves some out. This sample yields around 150,000 clones, of which about 91% are seen a single time; around 1% belongs to the top ten. The material was peripheral blood, obtained 28 days after the second AZD1222 dose. The receptors derive from an adult who received the AZD1222 COVID-19 vaccine. CDR3s include the opening cysteine and the closing phenylalanine or tryptophan. The D gene is left open where the match is weak. Rows give clone size only sometimes, using once, few, many, or a class for an expanded clone.

-	TRBD1	TRBV2	TRBJ1-2	TGTGCCAGCAGCTTACAGGGGGACTATGGCTACACCTTC	CASSLQGDYGYTF
-	-	TRBV9	TRBJ2-3	TGTGCCACCTCGTTACAGGACTCAGTCACAGATACGCAGTATTTT	CATSLQDSVTDTQYF
-	-	TRBV10-3	TRBJ2-5	TGTGCCATCAGTGAGGGACAGCAAGAGACCCAGTACTTC	CAISEGQQETQYF
-	-	TRBV3-1/TRBV3-2	TRBJ1-1	TGTGCCAGCAGCCAGCCTCAGGGGTGGAGCACTGAAGCTTTCTTT	CASSQPQGWSTEAFF
-	-	TRBV5-1	TRBJ1-2	TGCGCCAGCAGCGTGACGGGAGAGGCCTTCTATGGCTACACCTTC	CASSVTGEAFYGYTF
-	TRBD1	TRBV10-1	TRBJ1-6	TGCGCCAGCAGTCCAGGACAGGGGGGAAATTCACCCCTCCACTTT	CASSPGQGGNSPLHF
few	-	TRBV18	TRBJ2-5	TGTGCCAGCTCAGGGGATTGGAGTAGCCAAGAGACCCAGTACTTC	CASSGDWSSQETQYF
-	-	TRBV6-6	TRBJ1-3	TGTGCCAGCAGTTTAGCAGGCTCTGGAAACACCATATATTTT	CASSLAGSGNTIYF
-	TRBD1	TRBV7-9	TRBJ1-2	TGTGCCAGCAGCTGGGAAAATGACAGGGCCACTGGCTACACCTTC	CASSWENDRATGYTF
-	TRBD1	TRBV3-1/TRBV3-2	TRBJ1-6	TGTGCCAGCAGCCAAGCCCCCGGGACAGGGTTCACCTATAATTCACCCCTCCACTTT	CASSQAPGTGFTYNSPLHF
-	-	TRBV18	TRBJ2-2	TGTGCCAGCTCACCTTTGAGGGGGAGGAACACCGGGGAGCTGTTTTTT	CASSPLRGRNTGELFF
-	TRBD2	TRBV24-1	TRBJ2-3	TGTGCCACCAGCGATGGGAGCGGGGGATATACGCAGTATTTT	CATSDGSGGYTQYF
-	-	TRBV27	TRBJ1-2	TGTGCCAGCAGGGCCCGGGACGGAATCTATGGCTACACCTTC	CASRARDGIYGYTF
-	TRBD1	TRBV18	TRBJ1-4	TGTGCCAGCGGACAGGGCCAAGAAAAACTGTTTTTT	CASGQGQEKLFF
-	TRBD1	TRBV10-3	TRBJ1-5	TGTGCCATCAGAGGGACAGACAATCAGCCCCAGCATTTT	CAIRGTDNQPQHF
-	-	TRBV7-9	TRBJ1-1	TGTGCCAGCAGCTTAGGGGGCCCCAACACTGAAGCTTTCTTT	CASSLGGPNTEAFF
-	-	TRBV3-1/TRBV3-2	TRBJ2-5	TGTGCCAGCAGCCCGCCGGACAGCTACCAAGAGACCCAGTACTTC	CASSPPDSYQETQYF
few	-	TRBV19	TRBJ1-1	TGTGCCAGTAAAATAAGGACGAGAGGTGAAGCTTTCTTT	CASKIRTRGEAFF
-	TRBD1	TRBV2	TRBJ1-1	TGTGCCAGCACTAGACAGGGGGGGACCACTGAAGCTTTCTTT	CASTRQGGTTEAFF
-	-	TRBV27	TRBJ1-1	TGTGCCAGCAGTTTACCTGGACAAACTGAAGCTTTCTTT	CASSLPGQTEAFF
-	-	TRBV11-2	TRBJ2-7	TGTGCCAGCAGCTTATCTCGGTATGGCTACGAGCAGTACTTC	CASSLSRYGYEQYF
once	TRBD1	TRBV11-2	TRBJ1-2	TGTGCCAGCAGCTTTCACGGCGACAGGGAAGAACGGGGCTACACCTTC	CASSFHGDREERGYTF
-	TRBD1	TRBV7-6	TRBJ1-4	TGTGCCAGCAGCTTTGTCGCGGGACAGTCGGGAAAACTGTTTTTT	CASSFVAGQSGKLFF
-	-	TRBV5-1	TRBJ1-1	TGCGCCAGCAGCCCTGACGGCAGCACTGAAGCTTTCTTT	CASSPDGSTEAFF
-	-	TRBV7-8	TRBJ2-1	TGTGCCAGCAGCTTAAGGAGAGGCGGGGCGCTAGGCGAGCAGTTCTTC	CASSLRRGGALGEQFF
-	-	TRBV6-1	TRBJ1-2	TGTGCCAGCAGTGAACGCAGGGAGGATGGCTACACCTTC	CASSERREDGYTF
-	TRBD1	TRBV7-8	TRBJ1-1	TGTGCCAGCAGCTCCAGGGGGTCCGGCACTGAAGCTTTCTTT	CASSSRGSGTEAFF
-	-	TRBV20-1	TRBJ2-5	TGCAGTGCTAGTCTTGCGGGGGAGACCCAGTACTTC	CSASLAGETQYF
-	TRBD1	TRBV7-9	TRBJ1-1	TGTGCCAGCAGCCCTCGGGGCAGGGGGCCTAACACTGAAGCTTTCTTT	CASSPRGRGPNTEAFF
medium-sized	TRBD1	TRBV19	TRBJ1-5	TGTGCCAGTACTCCCGGGACAGGGCTTCAGCCCCAGCATTTT	CASTPGTGLQPQHF
-	-	TRBV4-1	TRBJ2-1	TGCGCCAGCAGCCGGGACTTTAATGAGCAGTTCTTC	CASSRDFNEQFF
-	TRBD2	TRBV6-6	TRBJ2-1	TGTGCCAGCAGTCCTAGCGGGGGGGCGGGTGAGCAGTTCTTC	CASSPSGGAGEQFF
-	-	TRBV18	TRBJ1-1	TGTGCCAGCTCACCACAACAGGTAGACGCTGAAGCTTTCTTT	CASSPQQVDAEAFF
-	TRBD1	TRBV18	TRBJ2-3	TGTGCCAGCTCACCACCGGGACAGGGTGTTAGCACAGATACGCAGTATTTT	CASSPPGQGVSTDTQYF
-	-	TRBV5-1	TRBJ2-3	TGCGCCAGCAGCTTGTACAGACCCACAGATACGCAGTATTTT	CASSLYRPTDTQYF
once	TRBD2	TRBV3-1/TRBV3-2	TRBJ2-5	TGTGCCAGCAGCCAAGCGGGGGGGTGGGAGACCCAGTACTTC	CASSQAGGWETQYF
-	-	TRBV2	TRBJ1-2	TGTGCCAGCAGTGAAGGGGGCTATGGCTACACCTTC	CASSEGGYGYTF
-	TRBD2	TRBV7-9	TRBJ2-5	TGTGCCAGCAGCCTCGGGACTAGGAGGAGGGAGACCCAGTACTTC	CASSLGTRRRETQYF
-	-	TRBV28	TRBJ2-3	TGTGCCAGCAGTTTGCCGGTGTATGGCACAGATACGCAGTATTTT	CASSLPVYGTDTQYF
-	TRBD1	TRBV24-1	TRBJ1-5	TGTGCCACCAGTGACTGGGACAGGGAGAGCAATCAGCCCCAGCATTTT	CATSDWDRESNQPQHF
-	TRBD1	TRBV19	TRBJ1-2	TGTGCCAGTAGTATATTCCCCGACAGGGGCTATGGCTACACCTTC	CASSIFPDRGYGYTF
-	TRBD1	TRBV28	TRBJ2-5	TGTGCCAGCAGTCCCGGACAGGGTATAGCAGAGACCCAGTACTTC	CASSPGQGIAETQYF
-	TRBD1	TRBV5-1	TRBJ1-1	TGCGCCAGCAGCCCCGGTCGGACAGGGCACACTGAAGCTTTCTTT	CASSPGRTGHTEAFF
-	-	TRBV7-8	TRBJ1-1	TGTGCCAGCGGATTCACAAACATGAACACTGAAGCTTTCTTT	CASGFTNMNTEAFF
-	-	TRBV18	TRBJ1-5	TGTGCCAGCTCACCACCCAATCAGCCCCAGCATTTT	CASSPPNQPQHF
-	-	TRBV7-9	TRBJ1-1	TGTGCCAGCACCACCGGTCTAGACACTGAAGCTTTCTTT	CASTTGLDTEAFF
-	-	TRBV2	TRBJ1-5	TGTGCCAGCAGGGAGACGGTTATGAGCAATCAGCCCCAGCATTTT	CASRETVMSNQPQHF
-	TRBD1	TRBV27	TRBJ1-5	TGTGCCAGCAGGATGGGACAGAATCAGCCCCAGCATTTT	CASRMGQNQPQHF
-	-	TRBV10-3	TRBJ1-1	TGTGCCATCAGTGACCCTAGGGAGGAGGCTTTCTTT	CAISDPREEAFF